This TCR beta chain was documented in a study of early T cells in non-severe SARS-CoV-2 infection. Study information: Bulk RNA isolated from unsorted whole blood underwent sequencing; chains were not paired.

Unique molecular identifier tags were affixed to discrete cDNA molecules. TCRdb ran MiXCR on the 5' RACE reads and lists one entry per CDR3 protein. The repertoire has some 77,000 distinct CDR3 sequences, 13% of them found once; the top ten carry 0.95% to 1.3%. By share, this clonotype ranks as medium-sized (0.01 to 0.1%). The CDR3 length is 14 residues. V gave up 3 bases and J gave up 5 bases; unmatched junction bases: 4. Looked up from germline, CDR1 is DFQATT and CDR2 is SNEGSKA (reference sequence). The V and J genes are TRBV20-1 and TRBJ2-1; 10 positions agree with TRBD2. The receptor was isolated from an adult who was a healthcare worker with PCR-confirmed SARS-CoV-2 infection or an uninfected control (not recorded which). Sequences were obtained from whole blood. CDR3 DNA sequence: TGCAGTGCTAGTCGTGGACTAGCGGACAATGAGCAGTTCTTC. It translates to CSASRGLADNEQFF.